This T cell receptor (beta chain) was retrieved from a study of T cells in Graves' hyperthyroidism and ophthalmopathy. CDR1 and CDR2 (germline): SGHAT, FQNNGV. The CDR3 totals 13 residues. The germline V and J ends were trimmed by 7 bases and 2 bases, with 9 bases remaining between them. Exclusion of a patient resulted from uncontrolled infection, other autoimmune disease, pregnancy or lactation. RNA transcripts gave rise to amplified TCR beta CDR3 regions. The HTBI primer set served for first-round RT-PCR of the TCR CDR3. TCRdb called the multiplex PCR reads again in MiXCR, with one record for every CDR3 protein. Of hundreds of thousands of distinct CDR3 sequences detected, 35% to 55% appear once; the ten largest clones hold roughly 8.2%.

The chain joins TRBV11-2 to TRBJ2-1, with D maybe TRBD2 (5 bases). The source material was peripheral blood or thyroid tissue (not recorded which). This receptor was obtained from a woman between 18 and 29 years old with Graves' hyperthyroidism. CDR3 DNA: TGTGCCAGCATGTCCGGGGCCTACAATGAGCAGTTCTTC. Translation gives CASMSGAYNEQFF.